This entry concerns a single T cell receptor beta chain. Its target is unknown. Amplification used 60 Vbeta primers and 13 Jbeta primers. Repertoires were generated with immunoSEQ multiplex PCR, while TCRdb's copy carries only in-frame clones and drops some. The table shows 150,000 to 180,000 clones, with 70% to 80% occurring only once. The data belong to a study of cytomegalovirus exposure and HLA in healthy donors. Study-wide findings and caveats: Earlier results showed most TCR beta V segments being productive about 87% or about 30% of the time. Indistinguishable V segments, including TRBV6-2 and TRBV6-3, were excluded.

The CDR3 covers 15 residues. V was pared by 2 bases and J by 5 bases, with 4 bases of the junction left unmatched. The V gene's germline CDR1 is SGHTA and CDR2 FQGNSA. While unrecorded immune exposures were likely, the donors were nominally healthy when sampled. Sample: PBMCs. The sequence was collected from a man aged 25-45 years in good health and CMV-seropositive. The chain joins TRBV7-2 to TRBJ2-1; TRBD2 agrees at 9 bases. The CDR3 spells CASSLRAGGNNEQFF. The CDR3 DNA sequence: TGTGCCAGCAGCTTACGAGCGGGAGGTAACAATGAGCAGTTCTTC.